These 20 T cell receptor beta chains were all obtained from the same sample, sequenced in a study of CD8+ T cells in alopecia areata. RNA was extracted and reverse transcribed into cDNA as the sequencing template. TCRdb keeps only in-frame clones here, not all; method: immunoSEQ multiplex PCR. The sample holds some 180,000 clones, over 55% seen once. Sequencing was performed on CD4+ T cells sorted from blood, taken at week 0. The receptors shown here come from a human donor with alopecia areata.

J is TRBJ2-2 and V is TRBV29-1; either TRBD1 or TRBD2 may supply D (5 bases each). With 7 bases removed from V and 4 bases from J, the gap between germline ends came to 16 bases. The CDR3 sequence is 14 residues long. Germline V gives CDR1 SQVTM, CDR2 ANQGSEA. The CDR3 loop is CSAEDNPPTGELFF. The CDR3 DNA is TGCAGCGCGGAGGACAACCCTCCCACCGGGGAGCTGTTTTTT.

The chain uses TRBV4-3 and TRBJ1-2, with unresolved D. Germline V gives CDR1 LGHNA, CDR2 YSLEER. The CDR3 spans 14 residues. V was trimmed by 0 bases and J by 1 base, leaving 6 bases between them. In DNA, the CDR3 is TGCGCCAGCAGCCAAGACGGGATTAACTATGGCTACACCTTC. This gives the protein CASSQDGINYGYTF.

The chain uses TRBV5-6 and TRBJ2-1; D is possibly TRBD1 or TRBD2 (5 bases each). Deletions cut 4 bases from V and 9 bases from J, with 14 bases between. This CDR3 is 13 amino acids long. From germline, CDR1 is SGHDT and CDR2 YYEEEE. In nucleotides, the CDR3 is TGTGCCAGCAGCCTGGGGGAATCGGGTGAGCAGTTCTTC. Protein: CASSLGESGEQFF. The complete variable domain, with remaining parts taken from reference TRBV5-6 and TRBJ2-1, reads DAGVTQSPTHLIKTRGQQVTLRCSPKSGHDTVSWYQQALGQGPQFIFQYYEEEERQRGNFPDRFSGHQFPNYSSELNVNALLLGDSALYLCASSLGESGEQFFGPGTRLTVL.

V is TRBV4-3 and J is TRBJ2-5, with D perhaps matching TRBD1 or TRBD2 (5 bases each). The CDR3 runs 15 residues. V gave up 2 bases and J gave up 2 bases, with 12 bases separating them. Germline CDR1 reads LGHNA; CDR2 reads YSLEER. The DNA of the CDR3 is TGCGCCAGCAGCCAACAGGGTGGCGGGCAAGAGACCCAGTACTTC. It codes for CASSQQGGGQETQYF.

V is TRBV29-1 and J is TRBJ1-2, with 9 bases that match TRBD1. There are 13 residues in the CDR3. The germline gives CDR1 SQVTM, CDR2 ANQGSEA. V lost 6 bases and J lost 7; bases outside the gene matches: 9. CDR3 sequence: CSVTGTGLSGYTF. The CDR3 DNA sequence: TGCAGCGTAACCGGGACAGGGTTGTCTGGCTACACCTTC.

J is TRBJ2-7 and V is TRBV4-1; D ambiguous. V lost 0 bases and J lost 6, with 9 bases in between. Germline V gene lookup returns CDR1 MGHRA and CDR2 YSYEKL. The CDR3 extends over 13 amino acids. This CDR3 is CASSQEVWGEQYF. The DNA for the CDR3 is TGCGCCAGCAGCCAAGAAGTCTGGGGCGAGCAGTACTTC.

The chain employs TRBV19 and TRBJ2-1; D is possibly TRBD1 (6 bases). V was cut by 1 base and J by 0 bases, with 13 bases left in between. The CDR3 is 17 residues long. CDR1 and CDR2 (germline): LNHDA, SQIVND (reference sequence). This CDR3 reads CASSIVAAGASYNEQFF. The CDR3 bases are TGTGCCAGTAGTATAGTGGCGGCAGGGGCCTCCTACAATGAGCAGTTCTTC.

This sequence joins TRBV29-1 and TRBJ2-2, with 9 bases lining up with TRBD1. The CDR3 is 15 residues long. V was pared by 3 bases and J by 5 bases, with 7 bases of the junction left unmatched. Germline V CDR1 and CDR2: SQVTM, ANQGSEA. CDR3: CSVDWTGAGTGELFF. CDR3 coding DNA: TGCAGCGTTGACTGGACAGGGGCGGGAACCGGGGAGCTGTTTTTT.

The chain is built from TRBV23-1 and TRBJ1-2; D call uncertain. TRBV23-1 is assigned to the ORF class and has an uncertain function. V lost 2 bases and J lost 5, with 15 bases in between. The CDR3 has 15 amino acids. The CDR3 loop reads CASSQNAANGYGYTF. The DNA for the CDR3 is TGCGCCAGCAGTCAAAACGCAGCGAATGGATATGGCTACACCTTC.

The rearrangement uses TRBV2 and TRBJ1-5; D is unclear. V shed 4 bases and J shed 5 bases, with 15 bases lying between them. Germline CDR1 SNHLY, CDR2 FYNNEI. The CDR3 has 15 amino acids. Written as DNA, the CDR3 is TGTGCCAGCAGTGGAGTAGGAACATTCGATCAGCCCCAGCATTTT. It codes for CASSGVGTFDQPQHF.

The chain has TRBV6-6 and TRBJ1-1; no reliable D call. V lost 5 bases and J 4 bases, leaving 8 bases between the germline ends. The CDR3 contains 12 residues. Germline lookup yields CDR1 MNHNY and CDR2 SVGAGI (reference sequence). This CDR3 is CASSRRITEAFF. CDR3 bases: TGTGCCAGCAGTCGACGGATCACTGAAGCTTTCTTT.

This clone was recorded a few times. CDR3 DNA: TGCAGCGTTGCCCGGACAGGGCCCATCTACGAGCAGTACTTC. Translated: CSVARTGPIYEQYF. The rearrangement joins TRBV29-1 to TRBJ2-7, with 8 bases fitting TRBD1. The CDR3 runs to 14 residues. J gave up 3 bases and V 4 bases, and 8 bases lay outside the gene matches. The germline gives CDR1 SQVTM, CDR2 ANQGSEA.

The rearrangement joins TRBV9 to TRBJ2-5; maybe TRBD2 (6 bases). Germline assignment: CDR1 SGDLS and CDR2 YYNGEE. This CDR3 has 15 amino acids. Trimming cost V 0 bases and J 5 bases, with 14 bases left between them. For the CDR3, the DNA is TGTGCCAGCAGCGTAGGCGGGGACTCCCGCGAGACCCAGTACTTC. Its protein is CASSVGGDSRETQYF. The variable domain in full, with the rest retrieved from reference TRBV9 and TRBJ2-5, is DSGVTQTPKHLITATGQRVTLRCSPRSGDLSVYWYQQSLDQGLQFLIQYYNGEERAKGNILERFSAQQFPDLHSELNLSSLELGDSALYFCASSVGGDSRETQYFGPGTRLLVL.

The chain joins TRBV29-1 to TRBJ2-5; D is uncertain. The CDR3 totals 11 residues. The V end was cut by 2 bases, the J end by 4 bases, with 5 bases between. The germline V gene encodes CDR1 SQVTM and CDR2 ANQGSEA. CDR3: CSVESPETQYF. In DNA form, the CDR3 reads TGCAGCGTTGAAAGCCCAGAGACCCAGTACTTC. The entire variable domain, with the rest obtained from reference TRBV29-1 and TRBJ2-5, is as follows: SAVISQKPSRDICQRGTSLTIQCQVDSQVTMMFWYRQQPGQSLTLIATANQGSEATYESGFVIDKFPISRPNLTFSTLTVSNMSPEDSSIYLCSVESPETQYFGPGTRLLVL.

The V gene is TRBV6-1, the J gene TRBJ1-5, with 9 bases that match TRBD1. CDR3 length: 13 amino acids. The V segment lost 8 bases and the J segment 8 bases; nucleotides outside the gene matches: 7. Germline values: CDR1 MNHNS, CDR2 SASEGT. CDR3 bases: TGTGCCAGCGGCCGGGACAGGGCAAAGCCCCAGCATTTT. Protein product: CASGRDRAKPQHF.

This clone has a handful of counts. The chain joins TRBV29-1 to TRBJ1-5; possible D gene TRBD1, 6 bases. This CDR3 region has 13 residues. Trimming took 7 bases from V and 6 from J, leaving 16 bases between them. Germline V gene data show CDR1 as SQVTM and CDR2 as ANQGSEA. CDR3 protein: CSASGEEGQPQHF. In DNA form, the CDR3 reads TGCAGCGCATCAGGGGAAGAGGGTCAGCCCCAGCATTTT.

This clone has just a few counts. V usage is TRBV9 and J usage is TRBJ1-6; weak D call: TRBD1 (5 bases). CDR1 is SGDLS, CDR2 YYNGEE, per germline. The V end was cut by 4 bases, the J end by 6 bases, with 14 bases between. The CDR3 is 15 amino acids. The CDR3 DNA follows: TGTGCCAGCAGCTCCTCCTGGGACGCTAATTCACCCCTCCACTTT. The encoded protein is CASSSSWDANSPLHF.

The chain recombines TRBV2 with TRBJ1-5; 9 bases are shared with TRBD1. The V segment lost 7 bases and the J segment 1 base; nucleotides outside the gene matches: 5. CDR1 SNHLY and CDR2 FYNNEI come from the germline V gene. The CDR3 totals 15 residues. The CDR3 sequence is CASTGQGRSNQPQHF. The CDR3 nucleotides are TGTGCCAGCACAGGACAGGGGAGAAGCAATCAGCCCCAGCATTTT. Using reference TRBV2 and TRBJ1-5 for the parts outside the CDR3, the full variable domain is EPEVTQTPSHQVTQMGQEVILRCVPISNHLYFYWYRQILGQKVEFLVSFYNNEISEKSEIFDDQFSVERPDGSNFTLKIRSTKLEDSAMYFCASTGQGRSNQPQHFGDGTRLSIL.

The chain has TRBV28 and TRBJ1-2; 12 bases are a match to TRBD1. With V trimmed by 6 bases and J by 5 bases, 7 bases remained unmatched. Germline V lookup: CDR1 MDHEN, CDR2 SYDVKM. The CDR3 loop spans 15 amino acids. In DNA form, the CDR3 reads TGTGCCAGCAGCCCTGGGACAGGGGGCGGATATGGCTACACCTTC. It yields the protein CASSPGTGGGYGYTF.

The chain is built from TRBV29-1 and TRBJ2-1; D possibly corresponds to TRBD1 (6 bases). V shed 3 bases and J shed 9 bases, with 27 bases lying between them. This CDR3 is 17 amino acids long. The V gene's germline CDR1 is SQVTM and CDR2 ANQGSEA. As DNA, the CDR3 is TGCAGCGTTGATTGGCTTAAGGGTAGGGACACCTATAGTGAGCAGTTCTTC. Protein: CSVDWLKGRDTYSEQFF.